Shown below are 31 T cell receptor beta chains from a single sample sequenced in a study of blood T cell repertoires in COVID-19. Only in-frame clones appear in the TCRdb table, and some are missing; sequencing was by immunoSEQ multiplex PCR. The sample consists of about 80,000 clones, roughly 78% of them appearing once. Sequenced: peripheral blood. Source of these receptors: a human donor in a cohort sampled during active COVID-19.

This clone was recorded at least ten times. The CDR3 loop is CSVRGQIDEQYF. The CDR3 nucleotides read TGCAGCGTTAGGGGACAGATCGACGAGCAGTACTTC. The chain combines TRBV29-1 with TRBJ2-7; TRBD1 agrees at 7 bases. CDR3 size: 12 residues. The germline CDR1 and CDR2 sequences are SQVTM and ANQGSEA. V was pared by 5 bases and J by 5 bases, with 6 bases of the junction left unmatched.

This rearrangement joins TRBV28 to TRBJ2-5; 9 nucleotides match TRBD2. V shed 7 bases, J shed 3 bases, and the junction held 9 bases outside the gene matches. The CDR3 spans 15 residues. The germline V gene has CDR1 MDHEN and CDR2 SYDVKM. The CDR3 nucleotides read TGTGCCAGCAATGGCGGGGGGGCCGGGGAAGAGACCCAGTACTTC. Its protein is CASNGGGAGEETQYF. The variable domain in full, completed from reference TRBV28 and TRBJ2-5, reads DVKVTQSSRYLVKRTGEKVFLECVQDMDHENMFWYRQDPGLGLRLIYFSYDVKMKEKGDIPEGYSVSREKKERFSLILESASTNQTSMYLCASNGGGAGEETQYFGPGTRLLVL.

This chain joins TRBV5-1 and TRBJ1-6, with D uncertain. Germline lookup yields CDR1 SGHRS and CDR2 YFSETQ. The CDR3 length is 14 residues. With 4 bases removed from V and 3 bases from J, the gap between germline ends came to 8 bases. CDR3 sequence: CASSVEDYNSPLHF. The CDR3 bases are TGCGCCAGCAGCGTCGAGGACTATAATTCACCCCTCCACTTT.

The chain couples TRBV21-1 to TRBJ2-1; the table's D call, TRBD2, has no DNA check behind it. TRBV21-1 is noted as a pseudogene. The CDR3 consists of 16 residues. CDR3 in amino acids: CASSKVTSGGYNEQFF. The CDR3 nucleotides are TGTGCCAGCAGCAAAGTAACTAGCGGGGGGTACAATGAGCAGTTCTTC.

The rearrangement links TRBV2 to TRBJ1-2, with D possibly being TRBD1 (6 bases). Germline CDR1 and CDR2: SNHLY and FYNNEI. Deletions cut 7 bases from V and 2 bases from J, with 14 bases between. The CDR3 consists of 14 residues. CDR3 nucleotide sequence: TGTGCCAGCATGGGTGGGACAAAAAACTATGGCTACACCTTC. It codes for CASMGGTKNYGYTF.

The rearrangement joins TRBV13 to TRBJ2-6; TRBD2 is a possible D gene (5 bases). V shed 6 bases and J shed 2 bases, with 23 bases lying between them. Germline CDR1 PRHDT, CDR2 FYEKMQ (reference sequence). This CDR3 spans 19 amino acids. The CDR3 loop is CASSTPETTVLTGANVLTF. The CDR3 nucleotides read TGTGCCAGCAGTACACCTGAGACTACAGTTCTGACTGGGGCCAACGTCCTGACTTTC.

The V call is TRBV3-1 (or the pseudogene TRBV3-2), the J call TRBJ2-1, with 9 bases lining up with TRBD2. V trimming: 1 base; J trimming: 12 bases; junction bases outside the gene matches: 7. The CDR3 totals 14 residues. Germline V gene sequence: CDR1 LGHDT, CDR2 YNNKEL (reference sequence). The CDR3 loop is CASSQVPQRGAQFF. The CDR3 coding sequence is TGTGCCAGCAGCCAAGTTCCCCAGCGGGGGGCGCAGTTCTTC.

The rearrangement links TRBV18 to TRBJ1-5; D is perhaps TRBD1 (5 bases). Germline loops: CDR1 KGHSH, CDR2 LQKENI. V gave up 3 bases and J gave up 0 bases, with 6 bases separating them. The length of the CDR3 is 14 residues. CDR3 residues: CASSPQGSNQPQHF. In nucleotides, the CDR3 is TGTGCCAGCTCACCCCAGGGTAGCAATCAGCCCCAGCATTTT.

J is TRBJ2-3 and V is TRBV20-1; D gene uncertain. Germline CDR1 is DFQATT and CDR2 is SNEGSKA (reference sequence). The ends were cut back, 3 bases at V and 4 bases at J, with 5 bases in the middle. CDR3 length equals 11 residues. The CDR3 coding sequence is TGCAGTGCTAGCTCCCCAGATACGCAGTATTTT. This gives the protein CSASSPDTQYF.

The rearrangement uses TRBV5-4 and TRBJ2-3, with 7 bases that match TRBD2. V dropped 4 bases and J dropped 0; count of bases not matched to a gene: 8. This CDR3 is 16 amino acids long. Germline CDR1 and CDR2: SGHNT and YYREEE (reference sequence). The chain's CDR3 is CASSRLAGVSTDTQYF. CDR3 sequence (DNA): TGTGCCAGCAGCCGTTTGGCGGGGGTAAGCACAGATACGCAGTATTTT.

V gene TRBV11-2 combines with J gene TRBJ1-1, with unresolved D. V was cut by 1 base and J by 1 base, with 4 bases left in between. Germline V gene sequence: CDR1 SGHAT, CDR2 FQNNGV. The CDR3 has 13 amino acids. In nucleotides, the CDR3 is TGTGCCAGCAGCTTAGTCAGGAACACTGAAGCTTTCTTT. Protein sequence: CASSLVRNTEAFF.

The chain couples TRBV29-1 to TRBJ1-4; unclear D gene. The CDR3 contains 11 residues. Trimming removed 7 bases from V and 5 bases from J, with 8 bases in between. Looked up from germline, CDR1 is SQVTM and CDR2 is ANQGSEA. The CDR3 region is CSGRLNEKLFF. CDR3 nucleotide sequence: TGCAGCGGGAGGTTAAATGAAAAACTGTTTTTT.

The chain is built from TRBV9 and TRBJ2-5; tentative D call: TRBD2 (6 bases). This CDR3 comprises 14 residues. The germline V gene encodes CDR1 SGDLS and CDR2 YYNGEE. V was cut by 7 bases and J by 5 bases, with 18 bases left in between. CDR3 amino acids: CASSTTTAGETQYF. CDR3 DNA: TGTGCCAGCTCTACCACGACGGCGGGGGAGACCCAGTACTTC.

V is TRBV7-6 and J is TRBJ2-3, with 7 bases lining up with TRBD2. J lost 3 bases, V lost 7 bases, and 10 bases had no gene match. CDR3 length: 15 amino acids. The germline V gene encodes CDR1 SGHVS and CDR2 FNYEAQ. The CDR3 bases are TGTGCCAGCACCTCCTGGCTGGGAGGGACAGATACGCAGTATTTT. Translation: CASTSWLGGTDTQYF.

The chain has TRBV16 and TRBJ1-1; no definite D call. This CDR3 is 13 amino acids long. V lost 0 bases and J 1 base, leaving 3 bases between the germline ends. Germline V gene data show CDR1 as KGHSY and CDR2 as FQNENV. Here the CDR3 reads CASSQSRNTEAFF. In DNA, the CDR3 is TGTGCCAGCAGCCAATCGCGGAACACTGAAGCTTTCTTT.

This chain connects TRBV5-1 to TRBJ2-3; possible D gene TRBD1, 5 bases. Germline loops: CDR1 SGHRS, CDR2 YFSETQ. The CDR3 length is 14 residues. V lost 4 bases and J 4 bases, leaving 13 bases between the germline ends. CDR3 sequence: CASSLRQLPDTQYF. The CDR3 DNA follows: TGCGCCAGCAGCCTGAGACAGCTCCCAGATACGCAGTATTTT.

The chain employs TRBV7-9 and TRBJ1-2, with 8 bases matching TRBD1. This CDR3 region has 12 residues. Losses at the gene ends were 6 bases for V and 6 bases for J; bases not matched to a gene: 3. CDR1 is SEHNR, CDR2 FQNEAQ, per germline (reference sequence). The CDR3 DNA reads TGTGCCAGCAGAAAGACAGGGGATGGCTACACCTTC. It encodes CASRKTGDGYTF.

The chain joins TRBV5-1 to TRBJ1-4; a weak D match, TRBD1 (6 bases). V lost 1 base to trimming and J lost 8 bases, with 9 bases between them. Germline lookup yields CDR1 SGHRS and CDR2 YFSETQ. The CDR3 contains 13 residues. The CDR3 sequence: CASSLNRGEKLFF. CDR3 DNA sequence: TGCGCCAGCAGCTTGAATAGGGGGGAAAAACTGTTTTTT. The full variable domain, rest sourced from reference TRBV5-1 and TRBJ1-4, is KAGVTQTPRYLIKTRGQQVTLSCSPISGHRSVSWYQQTPGQGLQFLFEYFSETQRNKGNFPGRFSGRQFSNSRSEMNVSTLELGDSALYLCASSLNRGEKLFFGSGTQLSVL.

This clone was recorded only once. The chain links TRBV27 to TRBJ1-2, with 8 bases lining up with TRBD1. This CDR3 contains 15 residues. Germline V gene sequence: CDR1 MNHEY, CDR2 SMNVEV (reference sequence). The junction had 9 bases not matched to a gene; V was cut back by 5 bases and J by 4 bases. CDR3 in amino acids: CASSPVDREGYGYTF. DNA of the CDR3: TGTGCCAGCAGTCCCGTGGACAGGGAAGGCTATGGCTACACCTTC.

This clone has a handful of counts. This chain uses TRBV19 with TRBJ1-5, with D possibly TRBD1 on 6 matching bases. Germline CDR1 reads LNHDA; CDR2 reads SQIVND (reference sequence). Trimming took off 6 bases at V and 5 bases at J, with 17 bases between the two ends. CDR3 length equals 15 residues. This CDR3 is CASRRQVRTDQPQHF. The CDR3 nucleotides read TGTGCCAGTAGAAGACAGGTAAGGACGGATCAGCCCCAGCATTTT.

The genes are TRBV6-5 and TRBJ2-5; D is possibly TRBD1 (6 bases). The germline V gene has CDR1 MNHEY and CDR2 SVGAGI. CDR3 size: 14 residues. With 2 bases removed from V and 5 bases from J, the gap between germline ends came to 12 bases. CDR3 in DNA: TGTGCCAGCAGTTACGGGTCAGGGGTGGAGACCCAGTACTTC. It translates to CASSYGSGVETQYF.

CDR3 sequence reads: CASSTLTGAEAFF. The CDR3 DNA reads as TGTGCCAGCAGCACACTGACAGGGGCCGAAGCTTTCTTT. The chain has TRBV5-4 and TRBJ1-1; 8 bases agree with TRBD1. The germline V gene encodes CDR1 SGHNT and CDR2 YYREEE (reference sequence). This CDR3 comprises 13 residues. V lost 4 bases and J lost 8; bases outside the gene matches: 7. Based on the CDR3 plus reference TRBV5-4 and TRBJ1-1, the full variable domain is ETGVTQSPTHLIKTRGQQVTLRCSSQSGHNTVSWYQQALGQGPQFIFQYYREEENGRGNFPPRFSGLQFPNYSSELNVNALELDDSALYLCASSTLTGAEAFFGQGTRLTVV.

The rearrangement joins TRBV5-1 to TRBJ1-1; TRBD1 aligns across 7 bases. Looked up from germline, CDR1 is SGHRS and CDR2 is YFSETQ. V was clipped by 6 bases and J by 7 bases; unmatched bases: 9. The CDR3 totals 13 residues. The CDR3 protein is CASTNRGTGEAFF. CDR3 in DNA: TGCGCCAGCACTAACAGGGGAACTGGTGAAGCTTTCTTT.

A single count supports this clone. V and J are TRBV7-9 and TRBJ2-1, with 15 bases identical to TRBD2. Germline CDR1 SEHNR, CDR2 FQNEAQ (reference sequence). Trimming removed 10 bases from V and 8 bases from J; junction bases left unmatched: 9. The CDR3 runs 15 residues. CDR3 protein: CATIGLAGGPDEQFF. As DNA, the CDR3 is TGTGCCACTATAGGACTAGCGGGGGGGCCGGATGAGCAGTTCTTC.

The chain is built from TRBV7-9 and TRBJ1-5, with TRBD1 as a possible D gene (5 bases). Trimming pared 5 bases from V and 7 bases from J, leaving 15 bases between. Germline V CDR1 and CDR2: SEHNR, FQNEAQ (reference sequence). The CDR3 runs 14 residues. The chain's CDR3 is CASSPQGSWQPQHF. The CDR3 bases are TGTGCCAGCAGCCCTCAGGGATCTTGGCAGCCCCAGCATTTT.

This clone was recorded a few times. The chain has TRBV7-9 and TRBJ1-5; TRBD1 matches at 8 bases. Germline assignment: CDR1 SEHNR and CDR2 FQNEAQ (reference sequence). The CDR3 sequence is 16 residues long. The V segment lost 5 bases and the J segment 1 base; nucleotides outside the gene matches: 7. The CDR3 reads CASSRGQGGSNQPQHF. CDR3 coding DNA: TGTGCCAGCAGCCGTGGACAGGGCGGAAGCAATCAGCCCCAGCATTTT.

The chain combines TRBV5-1 with TRBJ2-3; 10 nucleotides line up with TRBD2. V dropped 6 bases and J dropped 0; count of bases not matched to a gene: 4. The CDR3 runs to 15 residues. CDR1 and CDR2 (germline): SGHRS, YFSETQ. The CDR3: CASTSGGLSTDTQYF. Here the CDR3 DNA reads TGCGCCAGCACTAGCGGGGGCCTTAGCACAGATACGCAGTATTTT. Based on the CDR3 plus reference TRBV5-1 and TRBJ2-3, the full variable domain is KAGVTQTPRYLIKTRGQQVTLSCSPISGHRSVSWYQQTPGQGLQFLFEYFSETQRNKGNFPGRFSGRQFSNSRSEMNVSTLELGDSALYLCASTSGGLSTDTQYFGPGTRLTVL.

The rearrangement uses TRBV5-1 and TRBJ2-7; tentatively, D is TRBD2 (6 bases). CDR3 length: 15 amino acids. V lost 0 bases and J 6 bases, leaving 16 bases between the germline ends. Germline V gene lookup returns CDR1 SGHRS and CDR2 YFSETQ. The CDR3 region is CASSLGRGSPGEQYF. The CDR3, as DNA: TGCGCCAGCAGCTTGGGGAGGGGCTCTCCTGGCGAGCAGTACTTC.

This clone showed up just once. J is TRBJ1-5 and V is TRBV16; TRBD1 agrees at 8 bases. This CDR3 contains 14 residues. The junction had 10 bases not matched to a gene; V was cut back by 10 bases and J by 5 bases. CDR1 KGHSY and CDR2 FQNENV come from the germline V gene. The CDR3 DNA is TGTGCCACCAACCGGGCAGGGGGCGATCAGCCCCAGCATTTT. It yields the protein CATNRAGGDQPQHF.

The chain carries TRBV5-6 and TRBJ2-2; 8 nucleotides match TRBD1. Losses at the gene ends were 4 bases for V and 0 bases for J; bases not matched to a gene: 8. The CDR3 consists of 17 residues. Germline values: CDR1 SGHDT, CDR2 YYEEEE. CDR3 region: CASSLRDRRANTGELFF. The CDR3 nucleotides are TGTGCCAGCAGCCTCCGGGACAGGCGCGCGAACACCGGGGAGCTGTTTTTT.

The chain uses TRBV9 and TRBJ2-6, with no clear D. The CDR3 sequence is 16 residues long. Trimming pared 0 bases from V and 4 bases from J, leaving 11 bases between. Germline V gives CDR1 SGDLS, CDR2 YYNGEE. The CDR3 region has the DNA TGTGCCAGCAGCGTAGTTTGGCAAACAGGGGCCAACGTCCTGACTTTC. Translating it yields CASSVVWQTGANVLTF.